The 22 T cell receptor beta chains listed next were all sequenced from one sample in a study of shared clonotypes between healthy human individuals (dated by TCRdb to 2018 to 2021). Library preparation used the immunoSEQ multiplex PCR assay. Imported from immuneACCESS, the table was reduced by TCRdb to in-frame sequences with V and J called. These copies leave out some clones; in studies compared against another copy, an unresolved V gene accounts for under half, and the cause of the remainder is not known. The sample table shows more than 2 million clones, and approximately 95% are seen once. The ten most abundant clones make up 0.85% to 1.3% of the sample. CD8 naive samples consisted of CD45RO-negative cells that were positively selected for CCR7, yielding a CD45RA+CCR7+ population without TemRA cells. The material sequenced was naive CD8+ T cells sorted from blood. The cell subset or site label here, explained by the study, means: CD45RA+CCR7+. The receptors derive from a man younger than 35 in good health.

This clone was seen just once. The chain carries TRBV4-2 and TRBJ1-1; D is unclear. The CDR3 runs to 15 residues. V was cut by 0 bases and J by 4 bases, with 12 bases left in between. The germline V gene encodes CDR1 LGHNA and CDR2 YNFKEQ. The CDR3 loop is CASSQDPGDGTEAFF. Here the CDR3 DNA reads TGTGCCAGCAGCCAAGACCCCGGGGATGGCACTGAAGCTTTCTTT.

The CDR3 reads CAWSAVQGPYGYTF. DNA for the CDR3: TGTGCCTGGAGCGCTGTACAGGGCCCCTATGGCTACACCTTC. This chain connects TRBV30 to TRBJ1-2; tentatively, D is TRBD1 (6 bases). The germline gives CDR1 GTSNPN, CDR2 SVGIG (reference sequence). V was clipped by 3 bases and J by 4 bases, with 15 bases between them. The CDR3 runs to 14 residues.

The chain links TRBV5-6 to TRBJ2-7; 7 bases fit TRBD1. Trimming cost V 3 bases and J 4 bases; bases outside gene matches: 10. Germline CDR1 is SGHDT and CDR2 is YYEEEE. The CDR3 spans 15 residues. This CDR3 reads CASSWGTEYLYEQYF. The CDR3 DNA sequence: TGTGCCAGCAGCTGGGGGACAGAATATCTTTACGAGCAGTACTTC.

V gene TRBV7-2 combines with J gene TRBJ2-1; 7 bases line up with TRBD2. This CDR3 spans 15 amino acids. With V trimmed by 8 bases and J by 12 bases, 19 bases remained unmatched. Germline values: CDR1 SGHTA, CDR2 FQGNSA. CDR3 DNA: TGTGCCAGCTCCGTTCTAATAACGGCGGGAGACGGGCAGTTCTTC. This translates into CASSVLITAGDGQFF.

This clone appeared a single time. The chain has TRBV6-1 and TRBJ2-4; no definite D call. The CDR3 extends over 15 amino acids. Trimming took 3 bases from V and 0 from J, leaving 9 bases between them. The germline gives CDR1 MNHNS, CDR2 SASEGT. The CDR3 region has the DNA TGTGCCAGCAGTGAGGGCTGGGAAGCCAAAAACATTCAGTACTTC. Translated, it gives CASSEGWEAKNIQYF.

A remark on this clone: This may come from a read error, since a much larger clone is one base off. Additional DNA sequences in this sample encode the identical CDR3. V is TRBV7-9 and J is TRBJ1-1; D is uncertain. Deletions cut 1 base from V and 0 bases from J, with 6 bases between. Germline assignment: CDR1 SEHNR and CDR2 FQNEAQ (reference sequence). The CDR3 runs 14 residues. CDR3 sequence reads: CASSLGGMNTEAFF. The CDR3 coding sequence is TGTGCCAGCAGCTTAGGAGGGATGAACACTGAAGCTTTCTTT.

This chain connects TRBV6-1 to TRBJ1-6; 7 positions match TRBD1. Trimming cost V 3 bases and J 7 bases; bases outside gene matches: 12. Germline V lookup: CDR1 MNHNS, CDR2 SASEGT. This CDR3 comprises 17 residues. The CDR3 loop reads CASSDITDRVTNSPLHF. CDR3 DNA sequence: TGTGCCAGCAGTGATATAACCGACAGGGTTACCAATTCACCCCTCCACTTT.

V usage is TRBV9 and J usage is TRBJ2-5, with TRBD1 as a possible D gene (6 bases). Germline values: CDR1 SGDLS, CDR2 YYNGEE. Trimming cost V 0 bases and J 3 bases, with 12 bases left between them. This CDR3 contains 15 residues. CDR3 sequence reads: CASSVGTVHKETQYF. CDR3 bases: TGTGCCAGCAGCGTAGGGACAGTACACAAAGAGACCCAGTACTTC.

The V gene is TRBV5-6, the J gene TRBJ1-4; no reliable D call. Trimming left V 1 base short and J 4 bases short, with 11 bases between. Germline values: CDR1 SGHDT, CDR2 YYEEEE. This CDR3 comprises 15 residues. CDR3: CASSLWRSGNEKLFF. CDR3 sequence (DNA): TGTGCCAGCAGCTTGTGGAGGAGCGGTAATGAAAAACTGTTTTTT. Full variable domain (remainder filled in from reference TRBV5-6 and TRBJ1-4): DAGVTQSPTHLIKTRGQQVTLRCSPKSGHDTVSWYQQALGQGPQFIFQYYEEEERQRGNFPDRFSGHQFPNYSSELNVNALLLGDSALYLCASSLWRSGNEKLFFGSGTQLSVL.

This chain uses TRBV10-3 with TRBJ1-2, with TRBD1 identical over 7 bases. This CDR3 contains 15 residues. The germline V gene encodes CDR1 ENHRY and CDR2 SYGVKD. With 0 bases clipped from V and 6 bases from J, the junction kept 7 bases outside the gene matches. CDR3 region: CAISESPDRINGYTF. The CDR3 coding sequence is TGTGCCATCAGTGAGTCGCCGGACAGGATAAATGGCTACACCTTC.

The chain joins TRBV5-4 to TRBJ2-1; TRBD2 aligns across 12 bases. The CDR3 runs 16 residues. From germline, CDR1 is SGHNT and CDR2 YYREEE (reference sequence). Trimming removed 0 bases from V and 9 bases from J; junction bases left unmatched: 7. CDR3 loop: CASSLGLAGALGEQFF. CDR3 coding DNA: TGTGCCAGCAGCTTGGGACTAGCGGGGGCGCTGGGTGAGCAGTTCTTC. The full variable domain, with the rest looked up from reference TRBV5-4 and TRBJ2-1, is ETGVTQSPTHLIKTRGQQVTLRCSSQSGHNTVSWYQQALGQGPQFIFQYYREEENGRGNFPPRFSGLQFPNYSSELNVNALELDDSALYLCASSLGLAGALGEQFFGPGTRLTVL.

V and J are TRBV30 and TRBJ1-1; D gene uncertain. CDR1 and CDR2 from the germline V gene are GTSNPN and SVGIG (reference sequence). Deletions cut 5 bases from V and 3 bases from J, with 16 bases between. The CDR3 has 14 residues. This CDR3 reads CAWGYEESYTEAFF. In nucleotides, the CDR3 is TGTGCCTGGGGCTACGAAGAAAGTTACACTGAAGCTTTCTTT.

The chain links TRBV29-1 to TRBJ1-1; D ambiguous. This CDR3 has 11 residues. Between the trimmed V and J ends, which lost 5 bases and 0 bases, there was a span of 4 bases. Germline V gene data show CDR1 as SQVTM and CDR2 as ANQGSEA. CDR3 protein: CSVRMNTEAFF. CDR3 sequence (DNA): TGCAGCGTTCGGATGAACACTGAAGCTTTCTTT.

About this clone itself: Other DNA sequences in this sample translate to the same CDR3. This chain joins TRBV6-5 and TRBJ2-7; the D gene is possibly TRBD1 (6 bases). The CDR3 runs to 13 residues. CDR1 and CDR2 from the germline V gene are MNHEY and SVGAGI. V lost 2 bases and J lost 3, with 8 bases in between. The CDR3 DNA reads TGTGCCAGCAGTTACGGGACACTCTACGAGCAGTACTTC. It encodes CASSYGTLYEQYF.

The CDR3 DNA is TGTGCCAGCAGTTTACTGGGCAATGTTAATTCACCCCTCCACTTT. Protein sequence: CASSLLGNVNSPLHF. The V call is TRBV27, the J call TRBJ1-6; D uncertain. The CDR3 covers 15 residues. V lost 2 bases, J lost 6 bases, and 11 bases lay in between. CDR1 and CDR2 from the germline V gene are MNHEY and SMNVEV (reference sequence).

Note on this clone: The sample has other DNA sequences that encode this CDR3 too. The V and J genes are TRBV9 and TRBJ1-2; 10 bases fit TRBD1. The CDR3 is 14 amino acids. Unmatched junction bases numbered 0, after V lost 2 bases and J lost 2 bases. Germline lookup yields CDR1 SGDLS and CDR2 YYNGEE. The CDR3 sequence is CASSVTGGNYGYTF. Written as DNA, the CDR3 is TGTGCCAGCAGCGTGACAGGGGGCAACTATGGCTACACCTTC.

The J gene is TRBJ2-2, the V gene TRBV27; 10 bases match TRBD1. The CDR3 runs 16 residues. The V and J ends lost 6 bases and 3 bases, in that order; junction bases with no gene match: 7. Germline CDR1 is MNHEY and CDR2 is SMNVEV (reference sequence). CDR3 nucleotide sequence: TGTGCCAGCAGACCCGGGACAGGGGATCACACCGGGGAGCTGTTTTTT. Its protein is CASRPGTGDHTGELFF.

The V gene is TRBV28, the J gene TRBJ2-1; 11 bases fit TRBD2. This CDR3 contains 15 residues. CDR1 is MDHEN and CDR2 is SYDVKM in the germline V gene. The V segment lost 3 bases and the J segment 3 bases; nucleotides outside the gene matches: 1. The CDR3: CASSLGTSGYNEQFF. The CDR3 nucleotides read TGTGCCAGCAGTTTGGGGACTAGCGGCTACAATGAGCAGTTCTTC. The variable domain in full, with the rest retrieved from reference TRBV28 and TRBJ2-1, is DVKVTQSSRYLVKRTGEKVFLECVQDMDHENMFWYRQDPGLGLRLIYFSYDVKMKEKGDIPEGYSVSREKKERFSLILESASTNQTSMYLCASSLGTSGYNEQFFGPGTRLTVL.

The rearrangement links TRBV4-1 to TRBJ2-2; D might be TRBD1 (6 bases). CDR3 length equals 15 residues. Germline CDR1 MGHRA, CDR2 YSYEKL. V was shortened by 3 bases and J by 5 bases, with 13 bases between the two germline ends. For the CDR3, the DNA is TGCGCCAGCAGCCATCCCTCAGGGGTAACCGGGGAGCTGTTTTTT. Translating gives CASSHPSGVTGELFF.

J is TRBJ2-7 and V is TRBV11-2; maybe TRBD2 (6 bases). The CDR3 contains 15 residues. Trimming stripped 1 base from V and 1 base from J, with 11 bases between. CDR1 and CDR2 (germline): SGHAT, FQNNGV. The CDR3 DNA reads TGTGCCAGCAGCTTAGGGGGGGAACCTTCCTACGAGCAGTACTTC. This translates into CASSLGGEPSYEQYF.

The chain employs TRBV6-1 and TRBJ2-1; D not resolved. Germline loops: CDR1 MNHNS, CDR2 SASEGT. V lost 6 bases, J lost 10 bases, and 10 bases lay in between. The CDR3 is 11 residues long. CDR3 in amino acids: CASRLIVEQFF. The CDR3 nucleotides read TGTGCCAGCAGGTTGATCGTGGAGCAGTTCTTC.

This chain uses TRBV4-3 with TRBJ1-2, with 7 bases aligning to TRBD1. Germline CDR1 is LGHNA and CDR2 is YSLEER. The junction had 14 bases not matched to a gene; V was cut back by 2 bases and J by 5 bases. The CDR3 has 17 residues. The chain's CDR3 is CASSQRPGGGAQYGYTF. CDR3 nucleotide sequence: TGCGCCAGCAGCCAACGCCCAGGGGGGGGCGCTCAATATGGCTACACCTTC.